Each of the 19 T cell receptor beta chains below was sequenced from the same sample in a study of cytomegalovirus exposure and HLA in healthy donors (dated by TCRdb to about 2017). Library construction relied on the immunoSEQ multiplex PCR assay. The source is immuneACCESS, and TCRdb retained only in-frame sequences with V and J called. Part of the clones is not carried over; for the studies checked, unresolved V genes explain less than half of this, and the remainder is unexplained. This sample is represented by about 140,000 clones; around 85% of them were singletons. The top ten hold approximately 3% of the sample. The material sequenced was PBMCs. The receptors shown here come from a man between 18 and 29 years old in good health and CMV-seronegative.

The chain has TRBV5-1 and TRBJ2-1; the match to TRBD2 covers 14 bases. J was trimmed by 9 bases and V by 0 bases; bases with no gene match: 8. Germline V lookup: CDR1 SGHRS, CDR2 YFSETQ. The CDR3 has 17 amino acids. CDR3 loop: CASSLAGTSGSNGEQFF. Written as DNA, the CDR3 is TGCGCCAGCAGCTTGGCCGGGACTAGCGGGAGTAATGGTGAGCAGTTCTTC.

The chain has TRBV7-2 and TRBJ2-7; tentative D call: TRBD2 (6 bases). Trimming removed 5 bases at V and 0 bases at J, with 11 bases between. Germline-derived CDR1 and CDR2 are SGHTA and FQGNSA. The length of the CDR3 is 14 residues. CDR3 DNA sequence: TGTGCCAGCAGCCGAAGGGACTCCTCCTACGAGCAGTACTTC. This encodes CASSRRDSSYEQYF.

CDR3 in DNA: TGTGCCAGTAGTATGTTGGGGGGGCATTCGACAGATACGCAGTATTTT. Translated: CASSMLGGHSTDTQYF. The chain joins TRBV19 to TRBJ2-3; D perhaps matches TRBD2 (7 bases). Germline V gene lookup returns CDR1 LNHDA and CDR2 SQIVND (reference sequence). V lost 3 bases and J 3 bases, leaving 16 bases between the germline ends. This CDR3 comprises 16 residues.

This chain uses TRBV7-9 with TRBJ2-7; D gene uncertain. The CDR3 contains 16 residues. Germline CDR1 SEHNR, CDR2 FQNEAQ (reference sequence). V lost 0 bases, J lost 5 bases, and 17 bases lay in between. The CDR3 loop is CASSLASSRYVDEQYF. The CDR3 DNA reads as TGTGCCAGCAGCTTAGCTTCTTCACGGTACGTCGACGAGCAGTACTTC.

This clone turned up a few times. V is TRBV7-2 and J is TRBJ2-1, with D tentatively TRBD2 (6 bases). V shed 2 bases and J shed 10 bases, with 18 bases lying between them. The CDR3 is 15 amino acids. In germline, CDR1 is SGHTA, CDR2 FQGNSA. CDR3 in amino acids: CASSLYPIARDEQFF. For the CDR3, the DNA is TGTGCCAGCAGCTTATATCCCATCGCGCGGGACGAGCAGTTCTTC.

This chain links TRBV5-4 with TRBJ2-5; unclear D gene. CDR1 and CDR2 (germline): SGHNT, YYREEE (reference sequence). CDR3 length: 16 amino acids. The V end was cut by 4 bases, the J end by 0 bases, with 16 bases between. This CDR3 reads CASSRSAARYQETQYF. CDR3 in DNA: TGTGCCAGCAGCCGCTCGGCAGCTAGGTACCAAGAGACCCAGTACTTC.

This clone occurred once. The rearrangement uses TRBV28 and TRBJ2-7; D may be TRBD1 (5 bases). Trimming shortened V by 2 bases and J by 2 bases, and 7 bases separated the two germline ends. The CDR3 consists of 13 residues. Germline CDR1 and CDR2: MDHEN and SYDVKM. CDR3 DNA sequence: TGTGCCAGCAGTTTACCAGGGCCCTACGAGCAGTACTTC. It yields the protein CASSLPGPYEQYF.

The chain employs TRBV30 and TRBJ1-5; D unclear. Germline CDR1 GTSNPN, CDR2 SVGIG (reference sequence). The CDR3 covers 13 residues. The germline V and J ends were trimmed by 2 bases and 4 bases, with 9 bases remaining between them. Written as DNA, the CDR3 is TGTGCCTGGAGTTTACAGAAGAATCAGCCCCAGCATTTT. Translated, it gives CAWSLQKNQPQHF.

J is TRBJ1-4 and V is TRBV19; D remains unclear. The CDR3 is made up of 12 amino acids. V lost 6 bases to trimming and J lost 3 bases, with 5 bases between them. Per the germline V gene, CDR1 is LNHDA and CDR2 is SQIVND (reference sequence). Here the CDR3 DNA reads TGTGCCAGTAGCTGGCCTAATGAAAAACTGTTTTTT. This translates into CASSWPNEKLFF.

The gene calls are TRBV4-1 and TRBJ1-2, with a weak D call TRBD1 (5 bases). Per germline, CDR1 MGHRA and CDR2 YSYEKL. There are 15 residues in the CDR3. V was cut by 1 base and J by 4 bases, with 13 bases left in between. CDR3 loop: CASSQVGGAPYGYTF. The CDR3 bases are TGCGCCAGCAGCCAAGTAGGCGGGGCGCCCTATGGCTACACCTTC.

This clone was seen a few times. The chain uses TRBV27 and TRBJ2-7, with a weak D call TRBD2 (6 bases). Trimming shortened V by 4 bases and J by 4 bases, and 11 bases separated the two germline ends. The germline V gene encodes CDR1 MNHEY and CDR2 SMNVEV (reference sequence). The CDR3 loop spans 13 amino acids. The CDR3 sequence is CASSSGSGYEQYF. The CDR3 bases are TGTGCCAGCAGTTCCGGGAGCGGGTACGAGCAGTACTTC.

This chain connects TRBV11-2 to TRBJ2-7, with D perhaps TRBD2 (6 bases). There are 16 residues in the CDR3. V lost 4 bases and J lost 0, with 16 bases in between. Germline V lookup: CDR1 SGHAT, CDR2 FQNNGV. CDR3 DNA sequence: TGTGCCAGCAGCTCCATCGGGCTAGCGAACTCCTACGAGCAGTACTTC. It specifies CASSSIGLANSYEQYF.

CDR3: CASNTYPGGNTEAFF. The CDR3 bases are TGTGCCAGCAACACCTATCCGGGGGGGAACACTGAAGCTTTCTTT. The chain recombines TRBV7-2 with TRBJ1-1, with a possible D match to TRBD1 (5 bases). Germline V gives CDR1 SGHTA, CDR2 FQGNSA. Trimming removed 7 bases from V and 1 base from J, with 16 bases in between. The CDR3 sequence is 15 residues long.

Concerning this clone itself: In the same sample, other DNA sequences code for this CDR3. The CDR3 region has the DNA TGTGCCAGCAGCCCCCCCGGACTAGCGTACGAGCAGTACTTC. This sequence encodes CASSPPGLAYEQYF. The V call is TRBV9, the J call TRBJ2-7; 9 bases fit TRBD2. CDR1 is SGDLS, CDR2 YYNGEE, per germline. The J segment lost 4 bases and the V segment lost 4 bases, leaving 6 bases of the junction unmatched. The CDR3 is 14 residues long.

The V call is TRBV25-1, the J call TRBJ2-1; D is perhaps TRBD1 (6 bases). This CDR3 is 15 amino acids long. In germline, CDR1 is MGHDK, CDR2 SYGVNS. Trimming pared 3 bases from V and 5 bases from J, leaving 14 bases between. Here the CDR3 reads CASSEGQGSNNEQFF. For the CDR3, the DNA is TGTGCCAGCAGTGAGGGTCAGGGGAGTAACAATGAGCAGTTCTTC.

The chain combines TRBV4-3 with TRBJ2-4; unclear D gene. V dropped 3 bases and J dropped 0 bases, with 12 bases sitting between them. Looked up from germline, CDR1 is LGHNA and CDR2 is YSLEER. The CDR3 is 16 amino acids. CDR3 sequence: CASSHSVNLAKNIQYF. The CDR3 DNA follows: TGCGCCAGCAGCCACTCGGTCAACCTAGCCAAAAACATTCAGTACTTC.

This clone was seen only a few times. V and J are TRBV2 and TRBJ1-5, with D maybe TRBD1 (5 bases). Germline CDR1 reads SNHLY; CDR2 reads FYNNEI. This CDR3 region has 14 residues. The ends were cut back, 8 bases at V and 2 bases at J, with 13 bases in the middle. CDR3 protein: CASGRGYGNQPQHF. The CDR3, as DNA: TGTGCCAGCGGACGGGGGTATGGCAATCAGCCCCAGCATTTT.

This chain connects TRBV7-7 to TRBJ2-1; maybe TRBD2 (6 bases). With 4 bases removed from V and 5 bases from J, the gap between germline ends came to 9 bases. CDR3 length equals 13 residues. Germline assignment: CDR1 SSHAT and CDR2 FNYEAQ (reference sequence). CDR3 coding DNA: TGTGCCAGCAGCTCGGGACTTGACAATGAGCAGTTCTTC. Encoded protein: CASSSGLDNEQFF.

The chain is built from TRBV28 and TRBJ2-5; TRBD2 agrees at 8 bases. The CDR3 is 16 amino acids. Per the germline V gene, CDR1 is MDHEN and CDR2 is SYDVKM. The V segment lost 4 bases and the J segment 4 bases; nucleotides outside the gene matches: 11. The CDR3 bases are TGTGCCAGCAGTTCGCCCGTGTCGAGCGGGGGAGAGACCCAGTACTTC. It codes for CASSSPVSSGGETQYF. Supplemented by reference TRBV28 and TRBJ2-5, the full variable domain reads DVKVTQSSRYLVKRTGEKVFLECVQDMDHENMFWYRQDPGLGLRLIYFSYDVKMKEKGDIPEGYSVSREKKERFSLILESASTNQTSMYLCASSSPVSSGGETQYFGPGTRLLVL.